This T cell receptor (beta chain) was sequenced during a study of shared clonotypes between healthy human individuals. Germline loops: CDR1 SGHVS, CDR2 FQNEAQ. The CDR3 consists of 15 residues. V dropped 5 bases and J dropped 1 base, with 14 bases sitting between them. TCRdb keeps only in-frame clones here, not all; method: immunoSEQ multiplex PCR. The sample holds around 1.1 million clones, about four fifths seen once. This chain uses TRBV7-8 with TRBJ1-1; no clear D gene. Sequencing was carried out using memory CD4+ T cells from PBMCs. Subset meaning: CD45RA-negative fraction. The clonotype was recovered from a man between 18 and 35 years old in good health. Some clones in this sample may be carry-over from other donors' samples. This CDR3 is CASSPYREENTEAFF. CDR3 bases: TGTGCCAGCAGCCCATACCGGGAGGAGAACACTGAAGCTTTCTTT.